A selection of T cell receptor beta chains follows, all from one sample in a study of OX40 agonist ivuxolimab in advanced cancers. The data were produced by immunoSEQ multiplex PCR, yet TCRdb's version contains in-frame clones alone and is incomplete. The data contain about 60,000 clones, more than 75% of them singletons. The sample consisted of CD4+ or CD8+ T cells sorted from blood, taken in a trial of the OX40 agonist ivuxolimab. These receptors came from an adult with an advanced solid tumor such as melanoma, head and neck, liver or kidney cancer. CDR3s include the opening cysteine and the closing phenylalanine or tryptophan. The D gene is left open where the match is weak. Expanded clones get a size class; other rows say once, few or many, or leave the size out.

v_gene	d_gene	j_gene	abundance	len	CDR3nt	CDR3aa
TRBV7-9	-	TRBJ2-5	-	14	TGTGCCAGCAGCTTAGATAATGGTAAAGAGACCCAGTACTTC	CASSLDNGKETQYF
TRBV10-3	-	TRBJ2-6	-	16	TGTGCCATCAGAGAGGGCTGGAGCTCTGGGGCCAACGTCCTGACTTTC	CAIREGWSSGANVLTF
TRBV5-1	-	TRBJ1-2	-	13	TGCGCCAGCAGCGCGGGACCGAACTATGGCTACACCTTC	CASSAGPNYGYTF
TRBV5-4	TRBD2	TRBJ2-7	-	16	TGTGCCAGCAGCTTGGGAGGGACTAGCGGAACCTACGAGCAGTACTTC	CASSLGGTSGTYEQYF
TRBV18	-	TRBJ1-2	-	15	TGTGCCAGCTCACCGAGGGGAGTTGCAATGGATGGCTACACCTTC	CASSPRGVAMDGYTF
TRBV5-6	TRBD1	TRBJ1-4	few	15	TGTGCCAGCAGCTCTTTCGACAGGGCTAATGAAAAACTGTTTTTT	CASSSFDRANEKLFF
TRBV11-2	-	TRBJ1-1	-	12	TGTGCCAGCAGCCCCGGACTATCTGAAGCTTTCTTT	CASSPGLSEAFF
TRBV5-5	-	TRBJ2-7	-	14	TGTGCCAGCAGCCCGGGACCGCCCCCCTACGAGCAGTACTTC	CASSPGPPPYEQYF
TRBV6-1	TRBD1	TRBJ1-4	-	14	TGTGCCAGCAGCCTTGGACAGGGGAGTGAAAAACTGTTTTTT	CASSLGQGSEKLFF
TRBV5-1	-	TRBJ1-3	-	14	TGCGCCAGCAGCTGGAGGGGGATTGGAAACACCATATATTTT	CASSWRGIGNTIYF
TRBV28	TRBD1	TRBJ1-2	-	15	TGTGCCAGCAGTTTTGGGGCAGGGGGCGCAGTGGGCTACACCTTC	CASSFGAGGAVGYTF
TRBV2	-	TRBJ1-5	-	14	TGTGCCAGCAGTGATAAAACAGACAATCAGCCCCAGCATTTT	CASSDKTDNQPQHF
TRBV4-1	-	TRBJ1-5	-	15	TGCGCCAGCAGCCAAGACCTTTACCCGAGTCAGCCCCAGCATTTT	CASSQDLYPSQPQHF
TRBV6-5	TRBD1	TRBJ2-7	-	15	TGTGCCAGCAGCCTACGACAGGGGCGGCTCTACGAGCAGTACTTC	CASSLRQGRLYEQYF
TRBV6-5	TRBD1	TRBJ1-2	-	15	TGTGCCAGCAGTTCCCGGGACAGGGGGCTCTATGGCTACACCTTC	CASSSRDRGLYGYTF
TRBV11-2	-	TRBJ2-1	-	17	TGTGCCAGCAGCTTAGAAGGGGCTCTGCTCGGCTACAATGAGCAGTTCTTC	CASSLEGALLGYNEQFF
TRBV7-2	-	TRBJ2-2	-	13	TGTGCCAGCAGCCGGGACTTGTTGAGGGAGCTGTTTTTT	CASSRDLLRELFF
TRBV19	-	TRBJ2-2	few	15	TGTGCCAGTAGTCGGGCTTCACTACTCACCGGGGAGCTGTTTTTT	CASSRASLLTGELFF
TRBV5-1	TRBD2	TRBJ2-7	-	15	TGCGCCAGCAGCTTCCTGGCTAGCGGGGGTAGAGAGCAGTACTTC	CASSFLASGGREQYF
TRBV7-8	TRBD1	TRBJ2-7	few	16	TGTGCCAGCAGCTTAGTGGGGACAGGGGGCTCGGGCGAGCAGTACTTC	CASSLVGTGGSGEQYF
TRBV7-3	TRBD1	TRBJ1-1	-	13	TGTGCCAGCAGCGCCTCAGGGGGGACTGAAGCTTTCTTT	CASSASGGTEAFF
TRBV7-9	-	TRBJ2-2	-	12	TGTGCCAGCAGCCTAGCTCCCGGGGAGCTGTTTTTT	CASSLAPGELFF
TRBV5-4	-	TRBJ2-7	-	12	TGTGCCAGCAGCGCTGATACCTACGAGCAGTACTTC	CASSADTYEQYF
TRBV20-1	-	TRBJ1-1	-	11	TGCAGTGCTAGAATGAACACTGAAGCTTTCTTT	CSARMNTEAFF
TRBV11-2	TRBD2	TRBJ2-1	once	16	TGTGCCAGCAGCTTAGATAGCGGGAGTTTCTACAATGAGCAGTTCTTC	CASSLDSGSFYNEQFF
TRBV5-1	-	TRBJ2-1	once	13	TGCGCCAGCAGCCTCCGCCCGGGGAATGAGCAGTTCTTC	CASSLRPGNEQFF
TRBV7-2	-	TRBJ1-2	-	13	TGTGCCAGCAGCCGAGGGGCAGCCGAAACCCACCACTTC	CASSRGAAETHHF
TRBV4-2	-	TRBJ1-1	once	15	TGTGCCAGCAGCCAAGAACGCCTGGGAGGGACTGAAGCTTTCTTT	CASSQERLGGTEAFF
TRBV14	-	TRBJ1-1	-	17	TGTGCCAGCAGCCAACTTTCATTTGCAGGGTTTCACACTGAAGCTTTCTTT	CASSQLSFAGFHTEAFF
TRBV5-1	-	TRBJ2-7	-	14	TGCGCCAGCAGCTTAAACAGCCCTTCTGGCGAGCAGTACTTC	CASSLNSPSGEQYF
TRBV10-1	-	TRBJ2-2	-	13	TGCGCCAGCAGTGAGCGGGAAACCGGGGAGCTGTTTTTT	CASSERETGELFF
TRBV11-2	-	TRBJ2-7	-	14	TGTGCCAGCCATCCGGCGGAGCCCTCCTACGAGCAGTACTTC	CASHPAEPSYEQYF
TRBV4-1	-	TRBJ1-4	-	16	TGCGCCAGCAGCCAAGAGGTGGCGGGAAGGGGGGAAAAACTGTTTTTT	CASSQEVAGRGEKLFF
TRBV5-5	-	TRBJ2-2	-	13	TGTGCCAGCAGCTTTCGGGAAACCGGGGAGCTGTTTTTT	CASSFRETGELFF
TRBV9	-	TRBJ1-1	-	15	TGTGCCAGCAGCCGTTCGGGGGCGCGGAACACTGAAGCTTTCTTT	CASSRSGARNTEAFF
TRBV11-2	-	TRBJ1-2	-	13	TGTGCCAGCAGCTCAGGGGTTCGCTATGGCTACACCTTC	CASSSGVRYGYTF
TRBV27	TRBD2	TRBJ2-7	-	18	TGTGCCAGCAGCCTTCGGGGGCGGGGTCTTAGCGGGAGATACGAGCAGTACTTC	CASSLRGRGLSGRYEQYF
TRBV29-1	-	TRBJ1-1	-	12	TGCAGCGTCCGACCGCGAAACACTGAAGCTTTCTTT	CSVRPRNTEAFF
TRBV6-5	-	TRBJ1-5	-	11	TGTGCCAGCAGCGCAGATCAGCCCCAGCATTTT	CASSADQPQHF
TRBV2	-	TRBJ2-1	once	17	TGTGCCAGCAGTGAATACCCCCCGGGTATGGACTTGGGTGAGCAGTTCTTC	CASSEYPPGMDLGEQFF
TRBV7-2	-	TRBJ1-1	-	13	TGTGCCAGCAGCTTAGGACAGCCCACTGAAGCTTTCTTT	CASSLGQPTEAFF
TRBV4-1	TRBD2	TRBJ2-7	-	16	TGCGCCAGCAGCCAAGGAAGCGGGAGGTTTACCTACGAGCAGTACTTC	CASSQGSGRFTYEQYF
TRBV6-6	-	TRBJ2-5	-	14	TGTGCCAGCAGTTACTGGGACAACCAAGAGACCCAGTACTTC	CASSYWDNQETQYF
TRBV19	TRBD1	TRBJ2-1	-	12	TGTGCCAGTAGTAGACAGGGGAATGAGCAGTTCTTC	CASSRQGNEQFF
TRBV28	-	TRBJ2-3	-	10	TGTGCCAGCAGTTCCTATACGCAGTATTTT	CASSSYTQYF
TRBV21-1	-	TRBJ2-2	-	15	TGTGCCAGCAGCAAACGGGACAGGGGATCCGGGGAGCTGTTTTTT	CASSKRDRGSGELFF
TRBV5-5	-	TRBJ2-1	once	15	TGTGCCAGCAGCTTCCGCCTTTTACTAGACAATGAGCAGTTCTTC	CASSFRLLLDNEQFF
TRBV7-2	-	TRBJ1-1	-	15	TGTGCCAGCAGCTTAGGTGCGGGGGTGGTAACTGAAGCTTTCTTT	CASSLGAGVVTEAFF
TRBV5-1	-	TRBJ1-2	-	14	TGCGCCAGCAGCTTGGATGGAGGGGGGTATGGCTACACCTTC	CASSLDGGGYGYTF
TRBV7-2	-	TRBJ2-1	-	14	TGTGCCAGCAGCTTAGTATCGGTAGCAGGGGAGCAGTTCTTC	CASSLVSVAGEQFF